Reported below is one T cell receptor beta chain. As handled by the study authors: Amplification of reference gene primers was used by the study to estimate nucleated cell counts. Sequenced by immunoSEQ multiplex PCR; TCRdb stores in-frame clones only, minus some. The V and J calls and clone size come from that table; D and trimming were worked out from the DNA. Here the sample spans more than 300,000 clones, around 87% being singletons. The sample belongs to a study of blood T cell repertoires in COVID-19. Study-level information: Sites across the United States, Italy and Spain contributed samples from acute and convalescent COVID-19.

The CDR3 runs 15 residues. V lost 4 bases, J lost 3 bases, and 8 bases stayed unmatched. CDR1 and CDR2 from the germline V gene are SGHNT and YYREEE (reference sequence). Patients at the Seattle site were enrolled during active infection and followed longitudinally. The sequencing sample was made of peripheral blood. This TCR derives from a woman between 50 and 59 years old with COVID-19, enrolled during active disease. This rearrangement joins TRBV5-4 to TRBJ2-3, with 7 bases lining up with TRBD1. The CDR3 DNA follows: TGTGCCAGCAGCCTCGACAGGGTCATTACAGATACGCAGTATTTT. Residues: CASSLDRVITDTQYF.